The rows below give T cell receptor beta chains drawn from one sample of a study of T cells in localized non-small cell lung cancer. The data were produced by immunoSEQ multiplex PCR, yet TCRdb's version contains in-frame clones alone and is incomplete. This sample has roughly 34,000 clones, with under 85% found just once. The sequences come from peripheral blood, collected before any cancer treatment. The source is a male donor aged 60 or over with stage II squamous cell lung carcinoma. Both conserved end residues are part of each CDR3. A D gene is named only where the DNA matches it firmly. Expanded clones get a size class; other rows say once, few or many, or leave the size out.

TRBJ2-7 NA TRBV6-1 NA CASSLATRAYEQYF TGTGCCAGCAGCCTTGCAACGAGAGCCTACGAGCAGTACTTC
TRBJ2-1 NA TRBV7-8 TRBD2 CASSGWGGSSYNEQFF TGTGCCAGCAGCGGGTGGGGCGGGAGCTCCTACAATGAGCAGTTCTTC
TRBJ2-1 NA TRBV6-5 TRBD2 CASSKLAEGHEQFF TGTGCCAGCAGTAAACTAGCGGAGGGCCATGAGCAGTTCTTC
TRBJ2-5 NA TRBV27 NA CASSFPFGQETQYF TGTGCCAGCAGTTTTCCGTTTGGCCAAGAGACCCAGTACTTC
TRBJ1-4 once TRBV6-1 NA CASSVTVNNEKLFF TGTGCCAGCAGTGTGACAGTCAATAATGAAAAACTGTTTTTT
TRBJ1-1 NA TRBV7-2 NA CASSLVGVGANTEAFF TGTGCCAGCAGCTTAGTCGGGGTCGGGGCCAACACTGAAGCTTTCTTT
TRBJ2-7 few TRBV5-1 NA CASSLESSGEQYF TGCGCCAGCAGCTTGGAGTCTAGTGGCGAGCAGTACTTC
TRBJ2-5 NA TRBV29-1 NA CSVLQGGQETQYF TGCAGCGTTCTACAGGGGGGGCAAGAGACCCAGTACTTC
TRBJ1-3 NA TRBV11-2 NA CASSLLQGSSGNTIYF TGTGCCAGCAGCCTACTACAGGGTAGCTCTGGAAACACCATATATTTT
TRBJ2-5 NA TRBV5-1 NA CASSLDGQLQETQYF TGCGCCAGCAGCTTGGATGGCCAGCTCCAAGAGACCCAGTACTTC
TRBJ1-1 NA TRBV10-2 NA CASSESLRRGEAFF TGCGCCAGCAGTGAGTCTCTTAGGCGGGGTGAAGCTTTCTTT